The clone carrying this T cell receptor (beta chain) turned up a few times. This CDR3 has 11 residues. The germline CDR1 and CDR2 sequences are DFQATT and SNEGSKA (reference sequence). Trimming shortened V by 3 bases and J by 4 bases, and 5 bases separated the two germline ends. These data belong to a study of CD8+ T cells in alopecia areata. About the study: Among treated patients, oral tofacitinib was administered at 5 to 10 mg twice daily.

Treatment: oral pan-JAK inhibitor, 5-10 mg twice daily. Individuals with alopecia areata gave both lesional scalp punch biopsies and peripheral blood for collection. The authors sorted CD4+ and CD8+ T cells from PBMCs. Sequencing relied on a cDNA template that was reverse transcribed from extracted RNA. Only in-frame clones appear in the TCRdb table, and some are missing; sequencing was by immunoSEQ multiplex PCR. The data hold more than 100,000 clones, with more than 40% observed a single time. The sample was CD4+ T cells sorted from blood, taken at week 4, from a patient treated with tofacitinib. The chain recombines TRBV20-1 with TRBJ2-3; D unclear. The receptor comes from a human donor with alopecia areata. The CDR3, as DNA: TGCAGTGCTAGTGCGGCAGATACGCAGTATTTT. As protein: CSASAADTQYF.